This T cell receptor beta chain appears in the sequencing data of a study of beta chain features in type 1 diabetes. General study results and limits: Within patients, naive, central memory and Treg TCRB repertoires seemed more similar than within healthy donors.

CDR3 size: 14 residues. V lost 0 bases, J lost 4 bases, and 9 bases lay in between. From germline, CDR1 is MNHEY and CDR2 SVGAGI. Expressed TCRB transcripts got sequenced, as all isolated RNA was reverse transcribed. This table comes from immunoSEQ multiplex PCR, and its TCRdb copy is limited to in-frame clones, with some not included. In the table there are some 900,000 clones, roughly a sixth of which are singletons. This clone came up a few times. Its antigen is as yet unknown. Every donor had blood drawn once into heparin, around 0.12 L on average. This chain joins TRBV6-5 and TRBJ2-5, with D perhaps matching TRBD1 (5 bases). This sequence was found in a woman aged 18 to 35 in good health. The sequencing input was naive CD4+ T cells from blood. The CDR3 bases are TGTGCCAGCAGTTACTCGATGGGGCTAGAGACCCAGTACTTC. This codes for CASSYSMGLETQYF.